Below, 6 T cell receptor beta chains from the same sample are listed, as sequenced in a study of identical twins. MiXCR was run by TCRdb on the 5' RACE reads, yielding one entry per CDR3 protein. The sample contains around 510,000 distinct CDR3 sequences, about 13% of which appear only once. Another study also made use of these data, one on yellow fever vaccine responses in identical twins.

The sequenced material came from CD4+ T cells sorted from blood. These receptors all come from a woman between 18 and 29 years old in good health.

This clonotype was observed a handful of times. This sequence joins TRBV9 and TRBJ1-4, with a possible D match to TRBD1 (5 bases). The CDR3 extends over 14 amino acids. Trimming stripped 4 bases from V and 8 bases from J, with 15 bases between. Germline CDR1 SGDLS, CDR2 YYNGEE. The DNA of the CDR3 is TGTGCCAGCAGCCAAACGACAGCCCACGAAAAACTGTTTTTT. The encoded protein is CASSQTTAHEKLFF. Complete variable domain (other parts from reference TRBV9 and TRBJ1-4): DSGVTQTPKHLITATGQRVTLRCSPRSGDLSVYWYQQSLDQGLQFLIQYYNGEERAKGNILERFSAQQFPDLHSELNLSSLELGDSALYFCASSQTTAHEKLFFGSGTQLSVL.

CDR3 in DNA: TGTGCCAGCAGCCAAGATAGACGGTCCGGCTCCTACGAGCAGTACTTC. Encoded protein: CASSQDRRSGSYEQYF. V and J are TRBV3-1 and TRBJ2-7; D gene ambiguous. Looked up from germline, CDR1 is LGHDT and CDR2 is YNNKEL (reference sequence). The length of the CDR3 is 16 residues. V lost 0 bases and J lost 0, with 12 bases in between.

A word on this clonotype: An end of the junction does not agree with germline; a read error may underlie this. The gene calls are TRBV27 and TRBJ2-3; no clear D. The CDR3 covers 13 residues. Germline lookup yields CDR1 MNHEY and CDR2 SMNVEV (reference sequence). The CDR3 protein is CASSVSSTDTQYF. The CDR3 nucleotides are TGTGCCAGCAGTGTATCTAGCACAGATACGCAGTATTTT.

The chain links TRBV5-1 to TRBJ2-7, with D perhaps matching TRBD2 (6 bases). V lost 4 bases and J 0 bases, leaving 17 bases between the germline ends. The CDR3 extends over 16 amino acids. Germline V gene sequence: CDR1 SGHRS, CDR2 YFSETQ. The CDR3 loop is CASSPGLTGVSYEQYF. The CDR3 DNA sequence: TGCGCCAGCAGCCCGGGTCTGACGGGAGTCTCCTACGAGCAGTACTTC.

The V call is TRBV6-6, the J call TRBJ2-5; D perhaps matches TRBD1 (5 bases). Trimming cost V 2 bases and J 5 bases, with 9 bases left between them. The CDR3 is made up of 13 amino acids. Germline lookup yields CDR1 MNHNY and CDR2 SVGAGI (reference sequence). The CDR3: CASSYDSGETQYF. CDR3 nucleotide sequence: TGTGCCAGCAGTTACGACTCAGGGGAGACCCAGTACTTC.

This clonotype was found a few times. CDR3 in DNA: TGCGCCAGCAGCTCGGGACTAGCGGCCACATCCTACGAGCAGTACTTC. Amino acid sequence: CASSSGLAATSYEQYF. The V gene is TRBV5-1, the J gene TRBJ2-7; the match to TRBD2 covers 11 bases. Germline V CDR1 and CDR2: SGHRS, YFSETQ. CDR3 length equals 16 residues. V was pared by 3 bases and J by 1 base, with 6 bases of the junction left unmatched. Full variable domain (rest looked up from reference TRBV5-1 and TRBJ2-7): KAGVTQTPRYLIKTRGQQVTLSCSPISGHRSVSWYQQTPGQGLQFLFEYFSETQRNKGNFPGRFSGRQFSNSRSEMNVSTLELGDSALYLCASSSGLAATSYEQYFGPGTRLTVT.